The 13 T cell receptor beta chains given below trace back to one sample, sequenced in a study of control samples from healthy donors and cancer patients. Measured with immunoSEQ multiplex PCR; TCRdb has only the in-frame clones, and not every one. Of about 70,000 clones in the sample, about 87% were seen once. The sample consisted of blood. Receptors were obtained from a man aged 50-59 years in good health.

The V gene is TRBV19, the J gene TRBJ1-2; perhaps TRBD1 as D (6 bases). Germline V gene lookup returns CDR1 LNHDA and CDR2 SQIVND (reference sequence). The CDR3 length is 17 residues. Trimming stripped 5 bases from V and 8 bases from J, with 27 bases between. The CDR3 DNA is TGTGCCAGTAGTCCCACCCCATCCGAACTACAGGGAGACGGCTACACCTTC. Translated: CASSPTPSELQGDGYTF.

The rearrangement joins TRBV5-5 to TRBJ1-3; 7 bases match TRBD1. Germline V gene lookup returns CDR1 SGHKS and CDR2 YYEKEE (reference sequence). The CDR3 length is 14 residues. J gave up 7 bases and V 4 bases, and 8 bases lay outside the gene matches. The CDR3 protein is CASSPAGRGNTIYF. Here the CDR3 DNA reads TGTGCCAGCAGCCCGGCAGGCAGGGGGAACACCATATATTTT.

The rearrangement joins TRBV9 to TRBJ2-3; D is possibly TRBD2 (6 bases). V was cut by 4 bases and J by 0 bases, with 15 bases left in between. Germline values: CDR1 SGDLS, CDR2 YYNGEE. The CDR3 is 16 amino acids. The CDR3, as DNA: TGTGCCAGCAGCCAGGAGGGGACCCTAAGCACAGATACGCAGTATTTT. Its translation: CASSQEGTLSTDTQYF.

This sequence joins TRBV7-2 and TRBJ2-3; 12 bases are shared with TRBD2. The CDR3 length is 18 residues. Germline CDR1 SGHTA, CDR2 FQGNSA. V was clipped by 1 base and J by 0 bases; unmatched bases: 5. CDR3 DNA: TGTGCCAGCAGCTTAGTGCCTAGCGGGGGGGTTAGCACAGATACGCAGTATTTT. Protein product: CASSLVPSGGVSTDTQYF.

This chain joins TRBV5-1 and TRBJ2-7; D gene ambiguous. V dropped 1 base and J dropped 4 bases, with 24 bases sitting between them. Germline loops: CDR1 SGHRS, CDR2 YFSETQ. This CDR3 comprises 18 residues. The CDR3 DNA reads TGCGCCAGCAGCTTGAGGTTTAAGACGGCTTTGGTTGCGTACGAGCAGTACTTC. Protein: CASSLRFKTALVAYEQYF.

The chain joins TRBV9 to TRBJ2-5, with D possibly TRBD2 on 6 matching bases. Trimming cost V 0 bases and J 2 bases, with 8 bases left between them. From germline, CDR1 is SGDLS and CDR2 YYNGEE. The CDR3 runs to 14 residues. The CDR3 loop reads CASSVDGRQETQYF. CDR3 DNA sequence: TGTGCCAGCAGCGTAGATGGGAGGCAAGAGACCCAGTACTTC.

This clone occurred once. J is TRBJ1-6 and V is TRBV2; D uncertain. The CDR3 contains 13 residues. Trimming took 6 bases from V and 7 from J, leaving 10 bases between them. Per germline, CDR1 SNHLY and CDR2 FYNNEI. This chain's CDR3 is CASSLEGNSPLHF. CDR3 nucleotide sequence: TGTGCCAGCAGCCTAGAAGGAAATTCACCCCTCCACTTT.

The rearrangement uses TRBV12-3 or TRBV12-4 and TRBJ2-7, with D tentatively TRBD2 (6 bases). The CDR3 consists of 13 residues. The ends were cut back, 6 bases at V and 2 bases at J, with 11 bases in the middle. The DNA for the CDR3 is TGTGCCAGCAGGCTCGGGAGTACCTACGAGCAGTACTTC. Translating it yields CASRLGSTYEQYF.

The sample holds a few counts of this clone. The V and J genes are TRBV5-1 and TRBJ1-4; D perhaps matches TRBD1 (5 bases). CDR3 size: 15 residues. The germline V gene has CDR1 SGHRS and CDR2 YFSETQ. V lost 4 bases, J lost 7 bases, and 17 bases lay in between. In nucleotides, the CDR3 is TGCGCCAGCAGCATCTCCAACGGGGCGGGTGAAAAACTGTTTTTT. Protein sequence: CASSISNGAGEKLFF.

This clone has only a few counts. The rearrangement uses TRBV12-3 or TRBV12-4 and TRBJ2-6; D might be TRBD2 (5 bases). The V end was cut by 5 bases, the J end by 12 bases, with 11 bases between. The CDR3 runs to 12 residues. The CDR3 sequence is CASSRGVSVLTF. CDR3 DNA: TGTGCCAGCAGTCGGGGAGTAAGCGTCCTGACTTTC.

The gene calls are TRBV18 and TRBJ2-7; D perhaps matches TRBD2 (6 bases). Between the trimmed V and J ends, which lost 3 bases and 5 bases, there was a span of 11 bases. The CDR3 is made up of 13 amino acids. Germline V lookup: CDR1 KGHSH, CDR2 LQKENI. The CDR3: CASSPTSYHEQYF. CDR3 DNA sequence: TGTGCCAGCTCACCGACTAGTTATCACGAGCAGTACTTC.

The chain employs TRBV5-1 and TRBJ1-2, with D possibly being TRBD1 (6 bases). The CDR3 is made up of 13 amino acids. CDR1 and CDR2 (germline): SGHRS, YFSETQ. V shed 4 bases and J shed 7 bases, with 14 bases lying between them. CDR3 residues: CASSVGQSGGYTF. CDR3 sequence (DNA): TGCGCCAGCAGCGTCGGACAGTCCGGTGGCTACACCTTC.

The chain is built from TRBV7-3 and TRBJ2-7; unclear D gene. The V end lost 0 bases, the J end lost 3 bases, and 3 bases lay between the germline ends. Germline V lookup: CDR1 SGHTA, CDR2 FQGTGA. This CDR3 region has 12 residues. The CDR3 spells CASSLTGYEQYF. The CDR3 DNA sequence: TGTGCCAGCAGCTTAACTGGCTACGAGCAGTACTTC.